This is a list of T cell receptor beta chains from one sample in a study of post-analysis software for immune sequencing data. MiXCR, applied by TCRdb to the PCR reads, yields one record per CDR3 protein. The sample has about 680,000 distinct CDR3 sequences; about 60% are singletons. Sequencing input: blood. The receptor source for this set is a girl aged 2 to 9 with multiple sclerosis. Each CDR3 is given with its conserved first and last residue. A D gene is named only where the DNA matches it firmly. A clone size is listed for some rows: how often the clone was seen (once, few, many), or a class if it is expanded.

J gene: TRBJ2-5; V gene: TRBV3-1; clone size: .; D gene: .; CDR3 length: 10; CDR3 protein: CASRPYFRYF; CDR3 DNA: TGTGCCAGCAGACCCTACTTTAGGTACTTC
J gene: TRBJ2-1; V gene: TRBV2; clone size: few; D gene: .; CDR3 length: 13; CDR3 protein: CASNPVRLGGQFF; CDR3 DNA: TGTGCCAGCAATCCTGTTCGGTTGGGGGGGCAGTTCTTC
J gene: TRBJ2-7; V gene: TRBV29-1; clone size: .; D gene: TRBD1; CDR3 length: 14; CDR3 protein: CSVSGTDLSYEQYF; CDR3 DNA: TGCAGCGTCTCCGGGACAGATCTCTCCTACGAGCAGTACTTC
J gene: TRBJ1-5; V gene: TRBV10-2; clone size: .; D gene: .; CDR3 length: 14; CDR3 protein: CASSVFGGNQPQHF; CDR3 DNA: TGCGCCAGCAGTGTCTTCGGTGGCAATCAGCCCCAGCATTTT
J gene: TRBJ1-5; V gene: TRBV12-3/TRBV12-4; clone size: .; D gene: TRBD1; CDR3 length: 13; CDR3 protein: CASSGQVDQPQHF; CDR3 DNA: TGTGCCAGCAGCGGACAGGTCGATCAGCCCCAGCATTTT
J gene: TRBJ2-7; V gene: TRBV27; clone size: .; D gene: .; CDR3 length: 14; CDR3 protein: CASSSHIGSYEQYF; CDR3 DNA: TGTGCCAGCAGTTCACACATAGGTTCCTACGAGCAGTACTTC
J gene: TRBJ2-3; V gene: TRBV6-1; clone size: .; D gene: TRBD2; CDR3 length: 15; CDR3 protein: CASSTSGTSGDTQYF; CDR3 DNA: TGTGCCAGCAGTACCTCCGGGACTAGTGGGGATACGCAGTATTTT
J gene: TRBJ2-1; V gene: TRBV7-2; clone size: many; D gene: TRBD1; CDR3 length: 15; CDR3 protein: CASSKGTGGLIEQFF; CDR3 DNA: TGTGCCAGCTCAAAAGGGACAGGGGGCCTAATTGAGCAGTTCTTC
J gene: TRBJ1-1; V gene: TRBV12-3/TRBV12-4; clone size: .; D gene: TRBD1; CDR3 length: 16; CDR3 protein: CASRPRTGGRETEAFF; CDR3 DNA: TGTGCCAGCAGGCCTAGGACAGGGGGCAGAGAAACTGAAGCTTTCTTT
J gene: TRBJ1-2; V gene: TRBV7-6; clone size: once; D gene: .; CDR3 length: 13; CDR3 protein: CASSSQSNYGYTF; CDR3 DNA: TGTGCCAGCAGCTCCCAATCGAACTATGGCTACACCTTC
J gene: TRBJ2-1; V gene: TRBV3-1; clone size: .; D gene: TRBD1; CDR3 length: 17; CDR3 protein: CASSQDQGARPYNEQFF; CDR3 DNA: TGTGCCAGCAGCCAAGATCAGGGGGCGCGCCCCTACAATGAGCAGTTCTTC
J gene: TRBJ2-7; V gene: TRBV5-4; clone size: .; D gene: TRBD1; CDR3 length: 14; CDR3 protein: CASSLRQGHYEQYF; CDR3 DNA: TGTGCCAGCAGCTTACGACAGGGACACTACGAGCAGTACTTC
J gene: TRBJ2-1; V gene: TRBV30; clone size: .; D gene: .; CDR3 length: 12; CDR3 protein: CACRTAYNEQFF; CDR3 DNA: TGTGCCTGCAGGACAGCTTACAATGAGCAGTTCTTC
J gene: TRBJ2-1; V gene: TRBV12-3/TRBV12-4; clone size: .; D gene: TRBD2; CDR3 length: 15; CDR3 protein: CASIGTSGPYNEQFF; CDR3 DNA: TGTGCCAGCATCGGGACTAGCGGACCCTACAATGAGCAGTTCTTC
J gene: TRBJ2-3; V gene: TRBV5-1; clone size: few; D gene: TRBD1; CDR3 length: 15; CDR3 protein: CASSLRDRATDTQYF; CDR3 DNA: TGCGCCAGCAGCCTACGGGACAGGGCCACAGATACGCAGTATTTT
J gene: TRBJ2-7; V gene: TRBV14; clone size: .; D gene: .; CDR3 length: 14; CDR3 protein: CASSQRRHSYEQYF; CDR3 DNA: TGTGCCAGCAGCCAACGTCGTCACTCCTACGAGCAGTACTTC
J gene: TRBJ2-1; V gene: TRBV6-1; clone size: few; D gene: .; CDR3 length: 15; CDR3 protein: CASNEGVSSYNEQFF; CDR3 DNA: TGTGCCAGCAATGAGGGGGTTTCCTCCTACAATGAGCAGTTCTTC
J gene: TRBJ2-7; V gene: TRBV7-2; clone size: .; D gene: TRBD2; CDR3 length: 13; CDR3 protein: CASSQGGMGEQYF; CDR3 DNA: TGTGCCAGCAGCCAGGGAGGGATGGGCGAGCAGTACTTC
J gene: TRBJ1-2; V gene: TRBV2; clone size: .; D gene: TRBD1; CDR3 length: 15; CDR3 protein: CASSEAKRQGNGYTF; CDR3 DNA: TGTGCCAGCAGTGAAGCCAAACGACAGGGGAATGGCTACACCTTC
J gene: TRBJ2-5; V gene: TRBV20-1; clone size: .; D gene: TRBD2; CDR3 length: 14; CDR3 protein: CSARKVTGGETQYF; CDR3 DNA: TGCAGTGCTAGAAAAGTTACGGGGGGAGAGACCCAGTACTTC
J gene: TRBJ2-5; V gene: TRBV20-1; clone size: many; D gene: .; CDR3 length: 11; CDR3 protein: CSARVQETQYF; CDR3 DNA: TGCAGTGCTAGAGTCCAAGAGACCCAGTACTTC
J gene: TRBJ1-2; V gene: TRBV20-1; clone size: .; D gene: TRBD1; CDR3 length: 13; CDR3 protein: CSAFDRDNYGYTF; CDR3 DNA: TGCAGTGCTTTTGACAGGGATAACTATGGCTACACCTTC
J gene: TRBJ2-1; V gene: TRBV5-1; clone size: once; D gene: .; CDR3 length: 14; CDR3 protein: CASSQDITYNEQFF; CDR3 DNA: TGCGCCAGCAGCCAGGACATTACTTACAATGAGCAGTTCTTC
J gene: TRBJ2-3; V gene: TRBV7-6; clone size: .; D gene: .; CDR3 length: 14; CDR3 protein: CASGSPRGTVTQYF; CDR3 DNA: TGTGCCAGCGGCTCTCCTAGGGGGACGGTTACGCAGTATTTT
J gene: TRBJ1-1; V gene: TRBV7-9; clone size: .; D gene: .; CDR3 length: 14; CDR3 protein: CASSLLAGRSEAFF; CDR3 DNA: TGTGCCAGCAGCTTATTGGCAGGGAGGTCTGAAGCTTTCTTT
J gene: TRBJ2-7; V gene: TRBV5-8; clone size: once; D gene: .; CDR3 length: 15; CDR3 protein: CASSLGRTGSYEQYF; CDR3 DNA: TGTGCCAGCAGCTTGGGTCGAACCGGTAGTTACGAGCAGTACTTC
J gene: TRBJ2-7; V gene: TRBV20-1; clone size: .; D gene: TRBD1; CDR3 length: 19; CDR3 protein: CSEAPIGQGAFRLSYEQYF; CDR3 DNA: TGCAGTGAGGCCCCAATAGGACAGGGGGCTTTCCGCCTCTCCTACGAGCAGTACTTC
J gene: TRBJ2-1; V gene: TRBV10-1; clone size: few; D gene: .; CDR3 length: 12; CDR3 protein: CASSRMDNEQFF; CDR3 DNA: TGCGCCAGCTCCCGAATGGACAATGAGCAGTTCTTC
J gene: TRBJ1-2; V gene: TRBV6-5; clone size: few; D gene: .; CDR3 length: 16; CDR3 protein: CASTSLRGQLNYGYTF; CDR3 DNA: TGTGCCAGCACCTCCTTACGGGGCCAGTTGAACTATGGCTACACCTTC
J gene: TRBJ2-7; V gene: TRBV20-1; clone size: .; D gene: TRBD2; CDR3 length: 14; CDR3 protein: CSALTSGSLYEQYF; CDR3 DNA: TGCAGTGCGCTCACTAGCGGGAGTCTCTACGAGCAGTACTTC
J gene: TRBJ2-1; V gene: TRBV5-1; clone size: .; D gene: .; CDR3 length: 14; CDR3 protein: CASSWGIPYNEQFF; CDR3 DNA: TGCGCCAGCAGCTGGGGCATCCCCTACAATGAGCAGTTCTTC
J gene: TRBJ2-1; V gene: TRBV5-1; clone size: few; D gene: TRBD1; CDR3 length: 14; CDR3 protein: CASSGQGAGNEQFF; CDR3 DNA: TGCGCCAGCAGCGGCCAGGGGGCCGGCAATGAGCAGTTCTTC
J gene: TRBJ2-5; V gene: TRBV2; clone size: .; D gene: TRBD2; CDR3 length: 15; CDR3 protein: CASSEDGAAGETQYF; CDR3 DNA: TGTGCCAGCAGTGAAGATGGGGCGGCGGGGGAGACCCAGTACTTT
J gene: TRBJ2-1; V gene: TRBV30; clone size: .; D gene: TRBD1; CDR3 length: 14; CDR3 protein: CAWSGTGGYNEQFF; CDR3 DNA: TGTGCCTGGAGTGGGACAGGGGGCTACAATGAGCAGTTCTTC
J gene: TRBJ1-2; V gene: TRBV10-3; clone size: few; D gene: .; CDR3 length: 12; CDR3 protein: CAISAGTYGYTF; CDR3 DNA: TGTGCCATCAGTGCGGGGACCTATGGCTACACCTTC
J gene: TRBJ2-7; V gene: TRBV7-8; clone size: .; D gene: TRBD1; CDR3 length: 15; CDR3 protein: CASSLPGQGRSEQYF; CDR3 DNA: TGTGCCAGCAGCTTACCCGGACAGGGTAGGTCCGAGCAGTACTTC
J gene: TRBJ2-2; V gene: TRBV6-5; clone size: once; D gene: .; CDR3 length: 14; CDR3 protein: CASSYSRVTGELFF; CDR3 DNA: TGTGCCAGCAGTTACTCAAGGGTGACCGGGGAGCTGTTTTTT
J gene: TRBJ2-3; V gene: TRBV7-6; clone size: few; D gene: TRBD2; CDR3 length: 15; CDR3 protein: CASSTLAASTDTQYF; CDR3 DNA: TGTGCCAGCAGCACGCTAGCGGCTAGCACAGATACGCAGTATTTT
J gene: TRBJ2-1; V gene: TRBV29-1; clone size: .; D gene: TRBD1; CDR3 length: 14; CDR3 protein: CSVLGQGSYNEQFF; CDR3 DNA: TGCAGCGTTCTGGGACAGGGCTCCTACAATGAGCAGTTCTTC
J gene: TRBJ2-5; V gene: TRBV7-2; clone size: .; D gene: TRBD2; CDR3 length: 16; CDR3 protein: CASSLEASGGKETQYF; CDR3 DNA: TGTGCCAGCAGCTTAGAGGCTAGCGGGGGGAAAGAGACCCAGTACTTC
J gene: TRBJ2-7; V gene: TRBV5-1; clone size: .; D gene: TRBD1; CDR3 length: 15; CDR3 protein: CASSSLGTGGQEQYF; CDR3 DNA: TGCGCCAGCAGCTCTTTGGGGACAGGGGGCCAAGAGCAGTACTTC
J gene: TRBJ1-2; V gene: TRBV4-3; clone size: many; D gene: .; CDR3 length: 14; CDR3 protein: CASSQDIQYYGYTF; CDR3 DNA: TGCGCCAGCAGCCAAGATATTCAGTACTATGGCTACACCTTC